This TCR beta chain was sequenced during a study of cytomegalovirus exposure and HLA in healthy donors. Study-level background: Within the Caucasian-associated ancestry cluster were approximately 77% of the roughly 400 genotyped donors.

Germline CDR1 and CDR2: GTSNPN and SVGIG (reference sequence). The CDR3 runs to 12 residues. The germline V and J ends were trimmed by 2 bases and 4 bases, with 8 bases remaining between them. Study-wide findings and caveats: The study put around 180 TCR beta chains on its list as cytomegalovirus-associated. The CMV antigen specificity of a few CMV-associated chains was confirmed through in vitro analysis. Immune exposure was documented only through CMV serostatus.

Concerning this clone itself: Its matching antigen is unknown.

13 Jbeta primers and 60 Vbeta primers were used for the PCR. Clones were read by immunoSEQ multiplex PCR, and TCRdb kept only the in-frame ones, dropping some. The sample shows 60,000 to 85,000 clones, over 70% of them seen only once. The specimen sequenced was PBMCs. This TCR was sampled from a human donor in good health. The rearrangement joins TRBV30 to TRBJ1-1; D might be TRBD1 (5 bases). Here the CDR3 DNA reads TGTGCCTGGAGTCCGACAGCCACTGAAGCTTTCTTT. Its protein product is CAWSPTATEAFF.